This T cell receptor beta chain was captured by sequencing in a study of blood T cell repertoires in COVID-19. Original handling: Reference gene primers were amplified, and this amplification served to estimate nucleated cell counts. Produced via immunoSEQ multiplex PCR; TCRdb's table is partial and in-frame only. That table is the source of V, J and clone size, and D and trimming were worked out from the DNA. The profile shows a few hundred thousand clones, approximately 88% of them singletons. Germline loops: CDR1 SEHNR, CDR2 FQNEAQ (reference sequence). V lost 5 bases and J 10 bases, leaving 15 bases between the germline ends. This CDR3 region has 14 residues.

This clonotype was sampled from a man aged 18 to 29 with acute COVID-19. Material: PBMCs or T cells enriched from blood (not recorded which). V usage is TRBV7-9 and J usage is TRBJ1-6, with D possibly matching TRBD1 (5 bases). The CDR3 nucleotides read TGTGCCAGCAGCCCAGGATCCAGGGTGTCACCCCTCCACTTT. This gives the protein CASSPGSRVSPLHF.